The 23 T cell receptor beta chains presented below share a single source sample, sequenced in a study of Graves' ophthalmopathy and Graves' hyperthyroidism. Transcripts of RNA were the source for amplifying TCR beta CDR3 regions. The first-round RT-PCR employed HTBI primers together with the Qiagen OneStep RT-PCR kit. A multiplex PCR was then performed as the second round. TCRdb itself ran the multiplex PCR reads through MiXCR, one entry per CDR3 protein. The sample holds roughly 700,000 distinct CDR3 sequences, 35% to 50% seen once. The source material was peripheral blood. The source of these receptors is an adult man with Graves' ophthalmopathy.

In DNA, the CDR3 is TGTGCCAGCAGTATGCCGGGGGGGGACGCTTTCTTT. It encodes CASSMPGGDAFF. The chain links TRBV25-1 to TRBJ1-1; perhaps TRBD1 as D (5 bases). The ends were cut back, 5 bases at V and 11 bases at J, with 15 bases in the middle. Germline V CDR1 and CDR2: MGHDK, SYGVNS. The CDR3 extends over 12 amino acids.

As to this clonotype: A much larger clone differs from this one at a single base, so this may be a read error. This is likely a read error, given that the CDR3 carries no conserved phenylalanine or tryptophan at its end. The chain recombines TRBV20-1 with TRBJ2-5; either TRBD1 or TRBD2 may fit D (6 bases each). Germline-derived CDR1 and CDR2 are DFQATT and SNEGSKA (reference sequence). The CDR3 totals 12 residues. Between the trimmed V and J ends, which lost 3 bases and 5 bases, there was a span of 10 bases. The chain's CDR3 is CSARRGRETQYV. The CDR3 DNA reads as TGCAGTGCTAGGAGGGGGAGGGAGACCCAGTACGTC.

The gene calls are TRBV14 and TRBJ2-5, with TRBD2 matching 8 bases. V lost 2 bases, J lost 5 bases, and 10 bases stayed unmatched. Looked up from germline, CDR1 is SGHDN and CDR2 is FVKESK. The CDR3 runs 16 residues. CDR3 residues: CASSQFPLAGRETQYF. The CDR3 nucleotides are TGTGCCAGCAGCCAATTCCCTTTAGCGGGGAGGGAGACCCAGTACTTC.

This clonotype was recorded at least ten times. The chain couples TRBV5-1 to TRBJ1-5; 7 bases agree with TRBD1. CDR1 SGHRS and CDR2 YFSETQ come from the germline V gene. The CDR3 is 15 residues long. V shed 0 bases and J 6 bases; nucleotides not matched to a gene: 6. CDR3 protein: CASSLEGAGSQPQHF. The CDR3 region has the DNA TGCGCCAGCAGCTTGGAGGGGGCAGGTAGTCAGCCCCAGCATTTT.

In its sample, this clonotype was seen a few times. The rearrangement links TRBV20-1 to TRBJ2-7, with 8 bases aligning to TRBD1. There are 13 residues in the CDR3. Germline assignment: CDR1 DFQATT and CDR2 SNEGSKA (reference sequence). Unmatched junction bases numbered 7, after V lost 6 bases and J lost 3 bases. CDR3 sequence: CSARTGSHYEQYF. Here the CDR3 DNA reads TGCAGTGCAAGGACAGGGTCCCACTACGAGCAGTACTTC.

A few counts support this clonotype. V is TRBV10-3 and J is TRBJ2-7; D call uncertain. With 10 bases removed from V and 3 bases from J, the gap between germline ends came to 19 bases. Germline CDR1 reads ENHRY; CDR2 reads SYGVKD. This CDR3 contains 14 residues. CDR3 sequence (DNA): TGTGCCAGCATCTCCGGCCAAGCAGGCTACGAGCAGTACTTC. Its translation: CASISGQAGYEQYF.

This clonotype was found a few times. The V gene is TRBV24-1, the J gene TRBJ2-2; D uncertain. The CDR3 consists of 14 residues. Looked up from germline, CDR1 is KGHDR and CDR2 is SFDVKD. The V and J ends lost 4 bases and 3 bases respectively, with 8 bases between them. As DNA, the CDR3 is TGTGCCACCAGTGAAGGCAGGTACACCGGGGAGCTGTTTTTT. Its protein is CATSEGRYTGELFF.

Of note for this clonotype: Germline and junction disagree at one end, which may indicate a read error. This rearrangement joins TRBV7-2 to TRBJ2-7; D might be TRBD1 (5 bases). CDR3 size: 13 residues. Germline CDR1 SGHTA, CDR2 FQGNSA. The CDR3 region has the DNA TGTGCCAGCGGTCGGGTGGGGCCGTACGGGCAGTACTTT. Translation: CASGRVGPYGQYF.

This clonotype turned up a few times. This chain links TRBV4-3 with TRBJ1-2; the D is unclear. The CDR3 loop spans 14 amino acids. Looked up from germline, CDR1 is LGHNA and CDR2 is YSLEER. The V gene lost 1 base and the J gene lost 4 bases, with 10 bases spanning the gap. The CDR3 sequence is CASSQGGKGYGYTF. In nucleotides, the CDR3 is TGCGCCAGCAGCCAAGGAGGGAAAGGCTATGGCTACACCTTC.

This clonotype was seen more than once but under ten times. This chain uses TRBV7-9 with TRBJ1-4; maybe TRBD1 (5 bases). Trimming removed 2 bases at V and 7 bases at J, with 20 bases between. Germline CDR1 is SEHNR and CDR2 is FQNEAQ (reference sequence). The CDR3 extends over 17 amino acids. CDR3 sequence (DNA): TGTGCCAGCAGCTTACCCCCCCCGGCGTCGGGGCGTGAAAAACTGTTTTTT. Translating it yields CASSLPPPASGREKLFF.

There are a few counts of this clonotype. V and J are TRBV7-6 and TRBJ2-3; D may match TRBD1 or TRBD2 (5 bases each). Looked up from germline, CDR1 is SGHVS and CDR2 is FNYEAQ. V was pared by 1 base and J by 6 bases, with 8 bases between. CDR3 length: 13 residues. CDR3 in DNA: TGTGCCAGCAGCTTAGGGGGACGGGATACGCAGTATTTT. This sequence encodes CASSLGGRDTQYF.

The chain joins TRBV2 to TRBJ2-7; D call uncertain. This CDR3 spans 13 amino acids. Per the germline V gene, CDR1 is SNHLY and CDR2 is FYNNEI. The V end was cut by 9 bases, the J end by 1 base, with 13 bases between. In nucleotides, the CDR3 is TGTGCCAGAGGACCAAAGGGTTCCTACGAGCAGTACTTC. Translated, it gives CARGPKGSYEQYF.

The J gene is TRBJ1-1, the V gene TRBV19; 8 bases align to TRBD1. Germline assignment: CDR1 LNHDA and CDR2 SQIVND (reference sequence). The V segment lost 5 bases and the J segment 14 bases; nucleotides outside the gene matches: 16. The CDR3 spans 14 residues. In nucleotides, the CDR3 is TGTGCCAGTAGTCACAGACAGGGGAACAATGAGCAGTTCTTT. Protein sequence: CASSHRQGNNEQFF.

This clonotype appeared many times. V is TRBV12-3 or TRBV12-4 and J is TRBJ1-6; no clear D gene. The V end lost 3 bases, the J end lost 0 bases, and 6 bases lay between the germline ends. The CDR3 runs 15 residues. CDR3 protein: CASSLGSSYNSPLHF. CDR3 nucleotides: TGTGCCAGCAGTTTGGGGAGCTCCTATAATTCACCCCTCCACTTT.

This chain links TRBV7-2 with TRBJ1-2, with unresolved D. V lost 6 bases and J lost 2, with 16 bases in between. The V gene's germline CDR1 is SGHTA and CDR2 FQGNSA. The CDR3 totals 15 residues. This CDR3 reads CASSYSRAENYGYTF. Here the CDR3 DNA reads TGTGCCAGCAGTTACTCCCGGGCCGAGAACTATGGCTACACCTTC.

There are a few counts of this clonotype. The chain is built from TRBV20-1 and TRBJ1-4; possible D gene TRBD1, 6 bases. CDR1 DFQATT and CDR2 SNEGSKA come from the germline V gene (reference sequence). The length of the CDR3 is 15 residues. Trimming stripped 6 bases from V and 5 bases from J, with 19 bases between. Here the CDR3 DNA reads TGCAGTGCGACAGGCCGGGATCCCGTAAATGAAAAACTGTTTTTT. This translates into CSATGRDPVNEKLFF.

The chain carries TRBV7-3 and TRBJ1-4; no definite D call. V was cut by 0 bases and J by 10 bases, with 9 bases left in between. Per the germline V gene, CDR1 is SGHTA and CDR2 is FQGTGA. This CDR3 comprises 13 residues. Here the CDR3 reads CASSLTGVGKLFF. CDR3 DNA sequence: TGTGCCAGCAGCTTAACCGGGGTCGGAAAACTGTTTTTT.

This clonotype was seen only a few times. The chain uses TRBV3-1 and TRBJ1-1; TRBD1 matches 9 bases. Germline V gene lookup returns CDR1 LGHDT and CDR2 YNNKEL (reference sequence). The CDR3 covers 13 residues. J gave up 5 bases and V 3 bases, and 1 base lay outside the gene matches. The CDR3 nucleotides are TGTGCCAGCAGCCACGGACAGGGGACTGAAGCTTTCTTT. This sequence encodes CASSHGQGTEAFF.

For this clonotype: With a much larger clone just one base away, this may be a read error. The chain joins TRBV10-3 to TRBJ1-5, with TRBD1 identical over 7 bases. V shed 4 bases, J shed 14 bases, and the junction held 14 bases outside the gene matches. Germline lookup yields CDR1 ENHRY and CDR2 SYGVKD. The CDR3 sequence is 14 residues long. The CDR3 here is CAISATGQSPREHF. Written as DNA, the CDR3 is TGTGCCATCAGTGCAACGGGACAGTCTCCTCGAGAGCATTTT.

Notes on this clonotype: The junction and the germline gene differ at one end; a read error may be behind it. The J gene is TRBJ2-7, the V gene TRBV12-3 or TRBV12-4; TRBD1 or TRBD2 may be the D gene (5 bases each). This CDR3 is built from 15 residues. The CDR3 DNA follows: TGTGCCCGCAGTTTACCGGGACCGCGCTACGTGGAGCAGTACTTC. Amino acid sequence: CARSLPGPRYVEQYF.

The chain joins TRBV20-1 to TRBJ1-2, with 10 positions matching TRBD1. The length of the CDR3 is 15 residues. With 6 bases clipped from V and 6 bases from J, the junction kept 13 bases outside the gene matches. Germline V gives CDR1 DFQATT, CDR2 SNEGSKA (reference sequence). The CDR3 DNA is TGCAGTGCGGCCGGGACAGGGGCAATCAGGGATGGCTACACCTTC. It yields the protein CSAAGTGAIRDGYTF.

This clonotype appeared many times. The V gene is TRBV6-5, the J gene TRBJ1-1; D possibly corresponds to TRBD1 (6 bases). Germline-derived CDR1 and CDR2 are MNHEY and SVGAGI. The CDR3 is 11 amino acids. V was cut by 2 bases and J by 11 bases, with 9 bases left in between. Written as DNA, the CDR3 is TGTGCCAGCAGTTACAACGGGGGCGCTTTCTTT. The encoded protein is CASSYNGGAFF.

The J gene is TRBJ1-1, the V gene TRBV6-5; D perhaps matches TRBD1 (6 bases). The V gene lost 5 bases and the J gene lost 7 bases, with 20 bases spanning the gap. Germline-derived CDR1 and CDR2 are MNHEY and SVGAGI. The CDR3 sequence is 15 residues long. The chain's CDR3 is CASSGRYRETVEAFF. In nucleotides, the CDR3 is TGTGCCAGCAGTGGCAGATACAGGGAAACGGTTGAAGCTTTCTTT.